This is a list of T cell receptor beta chains from one sample in a study of CD8 T cells in ankylosing spondylitis. Each CDR3 protein is one row after TCRdb ran MiXCR on the 5' RACE reads. The sample includes a few hundred thousand distinct CDR3 sequences, more than 9% seen only once; the top ten take 21%. The sequencing input was blood, either unsorted or a sorted T cell fraction (not recorded which). The receptors shown here come from a male donor with ankylosing spondylitis or in good health (not recorded which). CDR3s include the opening cysteine and the closing phenylalanine or tryptophan. Each record gives: clone size, D gene, V gene, J gene, CDR3 length, CDR3 protein. A D gene is named only where the DNA matches it firmly. A row's size may be missing; if present it is once, few, many or a size class.

clone size: .
D gene: .
V gene: TRBV15
J gene: TRBJ1-5
CDR3 length: 15
CDR3 protein: CATSRDGSGNQPQHF

clone size: .
D gene: TRBD2
V gene: TRBV20-1
J gene: TRBJ2-5
CDR3 length: 14
CDR3 protein: CSAQLAGAGETQYF

clone size: .
D gene: .
V gene: TRBV20-1
J gene: TRBJ1-3
CDR3 length: 14
CDR3 protein: CSARVPEVGNTIYF

clone size: many
D gene: .
V gene: TRBV12-3/TRBV12-4
J gene: TRBJ2-5
CDR3 length: 12
CDR3 protein: CASSRLWETQYF

clone size: many
D gene: TRBD1
V gene: TRBV7-2
J gene: TRBJ1-2
CDR3 length: 13
CDR3 protein: CASSLRDSYGYTF

clone size: many
D gene: .
V gene: TRBV6-1
J gene: TRBJ2-3
CDR3 length: 16
CDR3 protein: CASSESRTGGPDTQYF

clone size: .
D gene: .
V gene: TRBV19
J gene: TRBJ1-5
CDR3 length: 12
CDR3 protein: CASSIRYQPQHF

clone size: .
D gene: .
V gene: TRBV5-1
J gene: TRBJ1-1
CDR3 length: 15
CDR3 protein: CASSLPPGRNTEAFF

clone size: many
D gene: .
V gene: TRBV7-9
J gene: TRBJ1-4
CDR3 length: 16
CDR3 protein: CASSLSGAPGNEKLFF

clone size: many
D gene: TRBD1
V gene: TRBV4-2
J gene: TRBJ2-1
CDR3 length: 15
CDR3 protein: CASSQERDRGFEQFF

clone size: few
D gene: TRBD2
V gene: TRBV7-9
J gene: TRBJ2-3
CDR3 length: 16
CDR3 protein: CASSGLAGGGTDTQYF

clone size: many
D gene: .
V gene: TRBV5-1
J gene: TRBJ1-6
CDR3 length: 16
CDR3 protein: CASLPVPGVKDSPLHF

clone size: few
D gene: TRBD2
V gene: TRBV20-1
J gene: TRBJ2-1
CDR3 length: 17
CDR3 protein: CSARIPAAGVMNFEQFF

clone size: few
D gene: .
V gene: TRBV25-1
J gene: TRBJ2-1
CDR3 length: 15
CDR3 protein: CASSYGDLSYNEQFF

clone size: .
D gene: .
V gene: TRBV12-3/TRBV12-4
J gene: TRBJ1-6
CDR3 length: 13
CDR3 protein: CASSPVGGSALHF

clone size: many
D gene: .
V gene: TRBV4-1
J gene: TRBJ2-2
CDR3 length: 15
CDR3 protein: CASSQGWGDTGELFF

clone size: many
D gene: TRBD1
V gene: TRBV6-2/TRBV6-3
J gene: TRBJ1-5
CDR3 length: 14
CDR3 protein: CASTPPGQAQPQHF

clone size: few
D gene: .
V gene: TRBV2
J gene: TRBJ1-2
CDR3 length: 12
CDR3 protein: CASSETRDGYTF

clone size: many
D gene: .
V gene: TRBV5-1
J gene: TRBJ2-4
CDR3 length: 15
CDR3 protein: CASSSKTGEGNIQYF

clone size: many
D gene: .
V gene: TRBV7-2
J gene: TRBJ2-5
CDR3 length: 15
CDR3 protein: CASSLRGKIQETQYF

clone size: few
D gene: .
V gene: TRBV30
J gene: TRBJ1-1
CDR3 length: 12
CDR3 protein: CAWRVVNTEAFF

clone size: many
D gene: .
V gene: TRBV3-1
J gene: TRBJ2-5
CDR3 length: 15
CDR3 protein: CASSPELQVQETQYF

clone size: many
D gene: .
V gene: TRBV9
J gene: TRBJ2-3
CDR3 length: 14
CDR3 protein: CASSVRTNMDTQYF

clone size: many
D gene: .
V gene: TRBV3-1
J gene: TRBJ2-7
CDR3 length: 15
CDR3 protein: CASSQKLPEYYEQYF

clone size: many
D gene: .
V gene: TRBV12-3/TRBV12-4
J gene: TRBJ1-5
CDR3 length: 15
CDR3 protein: CASSLRSAENQPQHF

clone size: few
D gene: TRBD2
V gene: TRBV12-3/TRBV12-4
J gene: TRBJ2-7
CDR3 length: 14
CDR3 protein: CASSSTSGHYEQYF

clone size: many
D gene: .
V gene: TRBV29-1
J gene: TRBJ2-4
CDR3 length: 14
CDR3 protein: CSVEDEGPKNIQYF

clone size: few
D gene: .
V gene: TRBV7-2
J gene: TRBJ2-5
CDR3 length: 15
CDR3 protein: CASSFGGEYQETQYF

clone size: .
D gene: TRBD2
V gene: TRBV7-2
J gene: TRBJ2-3
CDR3 length: 15
CDR3 protein: CASSLGSGGQDTQYF

clone size: few
D gene: .
V gene: TRBV20-1
J gene: TRBJ1-1
CDR3 length: 14
CDR3 protein: CSAVDRRGNTEAFF

clone size: .
D gene: .
V gene: TRBV3-1
J gene: TRBJ1-2
CDR3 length: 14
CDR3 protein: CASSHLREGDGYTF

clone size: many
D gene: .
V gene: TRBV7-9
J gene: TRBJ1-2
CDR3 length: 11
CDR3 protein: CASSSGPLFSF

clone size: few
D gene: TRBD2
V gene: TRBV7-2
J gene: TRBJ2-5
CDR3 length: 17
CDR3 protein: CASSPTSGGGYMETQYF

clone size: many
D gene: .
V gene: TRBV11-1
J gene: TRBJ2-6
CDR3 length: 15
CDR3 protein: CASSHQLSGANVLTF

clone size: few
D gene: .
V gene: TRBV12-3/TRBV12-4
J gene: TRBJ2-1
CDR3 length: 13
CDR3 protein: CASRTLLAIEQFF

clone size: few
D gene: .
V gene: TRBV24-1
J gene: TRBJ2-1
CDR3 length: 14
CDR3 protein: CATSDLRGDDEQFF

clone size: few
D gene: .
V gene: TRBV7-2
J gene: TRBJ2-1
CDR3 length: 14
CDR3 protein: CASSWGTSYNEQFF

clone size: many
D gene: .
V gene: TRBV6-1
J gene: TRBJ2-6
CDR3 length: 15
CDR3 protein: CASSFDSSGANVLTF

clone size: many
D gene: TRBD2
V gene: TRBV5-1
J gene: TRBJ2-3
CDR3 length: 16
CDR3 protein: CASSSLAGGRTDTQYF